Shown below are 7 T cell receptor beta chains from a single sample sequenced in a study of CD8+ T cells in alopecia areata. Treatment described: oral pan-JAK inhibitor, 5-10 mg twice daily. Reverse transcribed after extraction, RNA yielded cDNA as the sequencing template. Produced via immunoSEQ multiplex PCR; TCRdb's table is partial and in-frame only. Of about 150,000 clones detected, roughly 50% appear once; the ten largest clones hold roughly 15%. The sample was CD8+ T cells sorted from blood, taken at week 4, from a patient treated with tofacitinib. These receptors were collected from a human donor with alopecia areata.

The chain links TRBV30 to TRBJ2-3; 9 bases line up with TRBD1. The CDR3 totals 15 residues. Germline CDR1 is GTSNPN and CDR2 is SVGIG (reference sequence). V lost 5 bases, J lost 2 bases, and 8 bases stayed unmatched. The CDR3 DNA sequence: TGTGCCTGGCGGACCGGGACAGGGTTCACAGATACGCAGTATTTT. Translating gives CAWRTGTGFTDTQYF.

This clone was counted between two and nine times. DNA of the CDR3: TGTGCCTGGAGTGGAGGCGACACCGGGGAGCTGTTTTTT. The encoded protein is CAWSGGDTGELFF. The chain combines TRBV30 with TRBJ2-2; D not certain. CDR1 and CDR2 (germline): GTSNPN, SVGIG (reference sequence). The V end was cut by 1 base, the J end by 3 bases, with 6 bases between. This CDR3 spans 13 amino acids.

This chain links TRBV4-1 with TRBJ2-7; TRBD1 aligns across 8 bases. Germline lookup yields CDR1 MGHRA and CDR2 YSYEKL. Unmatched junction bases numbered 4, after V lost 0 bases and J lost 3 bases. The CDR3 totals 15 residues. The CDR3 reads CASSQDRQGIYEQYF. As DNA, the CDR3 is TGCGCCAGCAGCCAAGATCGACAGGGGATCTACGAGCAGTACTTC.

The chain uses TRBV29-1 and TRBJ2-1, with a tentative D call TRBD2 (6 bases). The CDR3 covers 12 residues. Germline-derived CDR1 and CDR2 are SQVTM and ANQGSEA. Trimming left V 1 base short and J 7 bases short, with 8 bases between. CDR3 amino acids: CSVEGTTNEQFF. The CDR3, as DNA: TGCAGCGTTGAAGGGACTACAAATGAGCAGTTCTTC.

As for this clone: A much bigger clone sits one base away, suggesting this may be a read error. This CDR3 is also generated by other DNA sequences in the sample. This sequence joins TRBV9 and TRBJ2-7; 7 bases fit TRBD1. The CDR3 totals 12 residues. V shed 3 bases, J shed 3 bases, and the junction held 0 bases outside the gene matches. The germline V gene has CDR1 SGDLS and CDR2 YYNGEE. The CDR3 nucleotides read TGTGCCAGCAGCGGGGACAGCTACGAGCAGTACTTC. It codes for CASSGDSYEQYF.

This clone occurred a few times. The chain joins TRBV9 to TRBJ2-7, with D tentatively TRBD2 (5 bases). The germline V and J ends were trimmed by 4 bases and 4 bases, with 18 bases remaining between them. Germline CDR1 is SGDLS and CDR2 is YYNGEE. This CDR3 comprises 15 residues. The CDR3 nucleotides are TGTGCCAGCAGCTCCGGCGTCTCGGACTCATACGAGCAGTACTTC. Amino acids: CASSSGVSDSYEQYF.

This clone was counted once. The chain is built from TRBV5-6 and TRBJ2-7, with 9 positions matching TRBD1. V lost 0 bases to trimming and J lost 5 bases; unmatched junction nucleotides: 6. The germline V gene encodes CDR1 SGHDT and CDR2 YYEEEE. This CDR3 is built from 15 residues. CDR3 region: CASSLAGTGRHEQYF. CDR3 sequence (DNA): TGTGCCAGCAGCTTGGCCGGGACAGGGAGGCACGAGCAGTACTTC.